This T cell receptor beta chain comes out of a study of control samples from healthy donors and cancer patients. Produced via immunoSEQ multiplex PCR; TCRdb's table is partial and in-frame only. The sample has 150,000 to 200,000 clones; around 90% are singletons. The CDR3 consists of 15 residues. Trimming removed 0 bases at V and 8 bases at J, with 15 bases between. CDR1 SGDLS and CDR2 YYNGEE come from the germline V gene. This receptor was identified in a young man in good health. Input material: blood. The chain carries TRBV9 and TRBJ2-1, with D perhaps being TRBD1 or TRBD2 (5 bases each). DNA for the CDR3: TGTGCCAGCAGCGTAGCCGGGACCCCCGCGGATGAGCAGTTCTTC. It specifies CASSVAGTPADEQFF.